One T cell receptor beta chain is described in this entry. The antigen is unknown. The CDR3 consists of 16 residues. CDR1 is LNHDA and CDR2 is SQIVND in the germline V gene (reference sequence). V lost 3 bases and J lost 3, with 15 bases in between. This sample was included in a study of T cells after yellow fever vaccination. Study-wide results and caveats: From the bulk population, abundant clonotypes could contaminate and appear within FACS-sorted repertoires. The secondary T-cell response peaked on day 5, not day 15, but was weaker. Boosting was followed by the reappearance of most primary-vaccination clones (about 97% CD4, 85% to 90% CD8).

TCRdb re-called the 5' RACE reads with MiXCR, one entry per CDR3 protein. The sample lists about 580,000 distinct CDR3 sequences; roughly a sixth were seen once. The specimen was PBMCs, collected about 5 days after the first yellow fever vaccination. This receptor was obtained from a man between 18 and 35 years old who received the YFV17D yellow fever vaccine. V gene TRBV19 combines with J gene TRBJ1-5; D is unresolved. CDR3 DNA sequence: TGTGCCAGTAGTATTCCATCCGACATCTACAATCAGCCCCAGCATTTT. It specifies CASSIPSDIYNQPQHF.